This is a list of T cell receptor beta chains from one sample in a study of vaccination effects on CD4 cells after COVID-19. Which antigens these TCRs recognize remains unknown. Profiling relied on immunoSEQ multiplex PCR, and the TCRdb table lists in-frame clones only, not all of them. The sample has 30,000 to 40,000 clones; approximately 77% are singletons. Source: CD4+ T cells from PBMCs cultured without peptide, taken after COVID-19 vaccination. Receptors were obtained from a human donor who had a prior SARS-CoV-2 infection. Both conserved end residues are part of each CDR3. The D gene is left open where the match is weak. Where a row states a size, it is once, few, many or the class of an expanded clone; other rows omit it.

CDR3 length | D gene | clone size | J gene | V gene | CDR3 DNA | CDR3 protein
15 | TRBD2 | once | TRBJ2-7 | TRBV5-1 | TGCGCCAGCAGTTCTTCAGCGGGGGGGCCCCACGAGCAGTACTTC | CASSSSAGGPHEQYF
16 | - | - | TRBJ2-1 | TRBV11-3 | TGTGCCAGCAGCTTAGTAGGGGGTCTCGGGGGCAATGAGCAGTTCTTC | CASSLVGGLGGNEQFF
16 | - | - | TRBJ1-6 | TRBV4-3 | TGCGCCAGCAGCCAAGAGAGGGGACGGGGAGATTCACCCCTCCACTTT | CASSQERGRGDSPLHF
14 | TRBD1 | - | TRBJ1-5 | TRBV6-5 | TGTGCCAGCAGCGCGGGACAGAGCAATCAGCCCCAGCATTTT | CASSAGQSNQPQHF
13 | - | - | TRBJ2-7 | TRBV7-2 | TGTGCCAGCAGCAGACGGTCCACCTACGAGCAGTACTTC | CASSRRSTYEQYF
16 | - | - | TRBJ2-7 | TRBV2 | TGTGCCAGCAGTGAAGGAATGAGTTACAGCTCCTACGAGCAGTACTTC | CASSEGMSYSSYEQYF
11 | - | - | TRBJ2-7 | TRBV20-1 | TGCAGTGCTTCAAACTCCTACGAGCAGTACTTC | CSASNSYEQYF
16 | TRBD1 | - | TRBJ2-7 | TRBV5-4 | TGTGCCAGCAGCTCCCGTCAGGCCGGGACAGTCTACGAGCAGTACTTC | CASSSRQAGTVYEQYF
14 | TRBD1 | - | TRBJ1-1 | TRBV3-1/TRBV3-2 | TGTGCCAGCAGCCAAGGACAGGGGGACACTGAAGCTTTCTTT | CASSQGQGDTEAFF
12 | - | - | TRBJ2-2 | TRBV5-4 | TGTGCCAGCAGCTTTGCCGCCGGGGAGCTGTTTTTT | CASSFAAGELFF
14 | TRBD1 | few | TRBJ2-7 | TRBV18 | TGTGCCAGCTCACCACGGCAGGGGGTCGGCGAGCAGTACTTC | CASSPRQGVGEQYF
14 | - | - | TRBJ1-1 | TRBV28 | TGTGCCAGCAGTTCCCCAGGGTTGAACACTGAAGCTTTCTTT | CASSSPGLNTEAFF
17 | TRBD2 | - | TRBJ2-1 | TRBV2 | TGTGCCAGCAGGGGGGTTTCGACTAGCGGGGCTTACAATGAGCAGTTCTTC | CASRGVSTSGAYNEQFF
14 | - | - | TRBJ1-4 | TRBV3-1/TRBV3-2 | TGTGCCAGCACTGACCACTCAACCGGAGAAAAACTGTTTTTT | CASTDHSTGEKLFF
11 | - | - | TRBJ2-7 | TRBV6-5 | TGTGCCAGTACCATGGAGGGAGGGCAGTACTTC | CASTMEGGQYF
16 | - | - | TRBJ2-3 | TRBV4-1 | TGCGCCAGCAGCCAAGAAGCGAGCCCTAGCACAGATACGCAGTATTTT | CASSQEASPSTDTQYF
14 | - | - | TRBJ1-1 | TRBV19 | TGTGCCAGTAGTATAGGCCAGGTGAACACTGAAGCTTTCTTT | CASSIGQVNTEAFF
16 | TRBD1 | - | TRBJ1-5 | TRBV5-3 | TGTGCCAGAAGCTCACGACAGGGTAGAGGCAATCAGCCCCAGCATTTT | CARSSRQGRGNQPQHF
16 | TRBD1 | - | TRBJ1-5 | TRBV18 | TGTGCCAGCTCACCAGGGGGACAGGGGGGCAATCAGCCCCAGCATTTT | CASSPGGQGGNQPQHF
15 | - | - | TRBJ2-3 | TRBV7-8 | TGTGCCAGCAGCTTAGCAAATCCCTCCACAGATACGCAGTATTTT | CASSLANPSTDTQYF
13 | TRBD1 | - | TRBJ2-7 | TRBV18 | TGTGCCAGCTCACTAGGGACAGCCTACGAGCAGTACTTC | CASSLGTAYEQYF
17 | TRBD1 | - | TRBJ2-1 | TRBV18 | TGTGCCAGCTCACCACCAATCGGGACAGGGGGCTTCAATGAGCAGTTCTTC | CASSPPIGTGGFNEQFF
15 | TRBD2 | - | TRBJ2-1 | TRBV5-1 | TGCGCCAGCAGCCTTAGCGGGAGGCCATACAATGAGCAGTTCTTC | CASSLSGRPYNEQFF
13 | TRBD2 | - | TRBJ2-1 | TRBV13 | TGTGCCAGCAGCTTAGCACTAGCGGATGAGCAGTTCTTC | CASSLALADEQFF
12 | - | - | TRBJ2-7 | TRBV3-1/TRBV3-2 | TGTGCCAGCAGCCATCGGCGCTACGAGCAGTACTTC | CASSHRRYEQYF
14 | TRBD1 | - | TRBJ2-7 | TRBV18 | TGTGCCAGCTCACCCGGGACAGCTAACTACGAGCAGTACTTC | CASSPGTANYEQYF
16 | TRBD1 | few | TRBJ2-3 | TRBV5-8 | TGTGCCAGCAGCTTCAATGACGACAGGGCGGCAGATACGCAGTATTTT | CASSFNDDRAADTQYF
14 | TRBD2 | - | TRBJ2-3 | TRBV24-1 | TGTGCCACCCCCCCTAGCGGACCCACAGATACGCAGTATTTT | CATPPSGPTDTQYF
15 | TRBD1 | - | TRBJ1-2 | TRBV2 | TGTGCCAGCAGGGAGCTTCAGGGGGCAGCCTATGGCTACACCTTC | CASRELQGAAYGYTF
15 | - | - | TRBJ1-3 | TRBV18 | TGTGCCAGCTCACCATCACGGGACTTCGGAAACACCATATATTTT | CASSPSRDFGNTIYF
11 | - | - | TRBJ2-7 | TRBV6-5 | TGTGCCAGCACCCCGGGGTACGAGCAGTACTTC | CASTPGYEQYF
13 | - | - | TRBJ2-1 | TRBV7-3 | TGTGCCAGCAGCTTCCTCCCAGGCGATGAGCAGTTCTTC | CASSFLPGDEQFF
13 | - | - | TRBJ2-7 | TRBV10-1 | TGCGCCACCAATTTAGGGGCGGCGTACGAGCAGTACTTC | CATNLGAAYEQYF
15 | TRBD1 | - | TRBJ2-7 | TRBV27 | TGTGCCAGCAGACTATGGGGGCAGGGGGCTGACGAGCAGTACTTC | CASRLWGQGADEQYF
15 | - | - | TRBJ2-2 | TRBV9 | TGTGCCAGCAGCGTTAGGGCCTCGAACACCGGGGAGCTGTTTTTT | CASSVRASNTGELFF
13 | - | - | TRBJ1-1 | TRBV2 | TGTGCCAGCGAAAGGGGACTGAACACTGAAGCTTTCTTT | CASERGLNTEAFF
14 | - | - | TRBJ2-7 | TRBV5-1 | TGCGCCAGCAGCTTGGTTGCGGGTTCCTACGAGCAGTACTTC | CASSLVAGSYEQYF
14 | - | once | TRBJ2-4 | TRBV7-9 | TGTGCCAGCAGCCCCCGGGACGATAAAAACATTCAGTACTTC | CASSPRDDKNIQYF
15 | - | - | TRBJ2-3 | TRBV6-5 | TGTGCCAGCAACCCATTACTAGATGCGGCAGATACGCAGTATTTT | CASNPLLDAADTQYF
16 | TRBD1 | - | TRBJ1-5 | TRBV4-2 | TGTGCCAGCAGCCAAGATTTGGGGACAGGGTACCAGCCCCAGCATTTT | CASSQDLGTGYQPQHF
14 | - | - | TRBJ2-7 | TRBV20-1 | TGCAGTGCTAGTTTCCCGGAGGGTGTCTACGAGCAGTACTTC | CSASFPEGVYEQYF
14 | - | - | TRBJ2-1 | TRBV27 | TGTGCCAGCAGTTTAGGGACTGACTACAATGAGCAGTTCTTC | CASSLGTDYNEQFF